This is a list of T cell receptor beta chains from one sample in a study of blood T cell repertoires in COVID-19. Assay used: immunoSEQ multiplex PCR; TCRdb lists only in-frame clones, some missing. The data show roughly 69,000 clones, with under 85% seen just once and approximately 9.3% held by the top ten. The sequenced sample was peripheral blood. The source is a woman aged 45-65 years with acute or convalescent COVID-19. The CDR3 runs from the conserved cysteine through the conserved F or W. Fields, in order: clone size, J gene, V gene, D gene, CDR3 DNA, CDR3 protein. The D gene is left open where the match is weak. The listing skips clone size in some rows; elsewhere it reads once, few, many or a size class.

>once|TRBJ1-1|TRBV29-1|TRBD1
TGCAGCGTTTCGGGACAGGGGGCTGTCAACACTGAAGCTTTCTTT
CSVSGQGAVNTEAFF
>.|TRBJ1-2|TRBV19|.
TGTGCCAGTAGGATCCCCGGTCCCTATGGCTACACCTTC
CASRIPGPYGYTF
>.|TRBJ2-3|TRBV27|TRBD1
TGTGCCAGCAGTGTAAGGGGGACAGGGCGCACAGATACGCAGTATTTT
CASSVRGTGRTDTQYF
>.|TRBJ2-7|TRBV4-3|TRBD2
TGCGCCAGCAGCCAAGGGCTAGCGGGAGGGCCCGAGTACTTC
CASSQGLAGGPEYF
>.|TRBJ2-7|TRBV18|TRBD2
TGTGCCAGCTCACCACCGAGCCGGGGGGGCCCGTACGAGCAGTACTTC
CASSPPSRGGPYEQYF
>.|TRBJ1-1|TRBV27|TRBD1
TGTGCCAGCAGTTTACGGCCCCCAGAGGGGGCGAACACTGAAGCTTTCTTT
CASSLRPPEGANTEAFF
>.|TRBJ2-1|TRBV27|.
TGTGCCAGCGCTGACCCCCGGGGTGGCGGCTACAATGAGCAGTTCTTC
CASADPRGGGYNEQFF
>.|TRBJ2-3|TRBV27|TRBD2
TGTGCCAGCAGTTTAGGGAAAGCGGGGTTCACAGATACGCAGTATTTT
CASSLGKAGFTDTQYF
>.|TRBJ2-1|TRBV6-5|TRBD2
TGTGCCAGCACCCGGACTAGCGGGATAGGGAATGAGCAGTTCTTC
CASTRTSGIGNEQFF
>.|TRBJ1-2|TRBV5-1|TRBD1
TGCGCCAGCAGCTCGGACAGGGGGAAAGTTGGCTACACCTTC
CASSSDRGKVGYTF
>.|TRBJ2-1|TRBV4-3|TRBD2
TGCGCCAGCAGCCAGTCGGGACTAGCGGGACTGGAGGAGCAGTTCTTC
CASSQSGLAGLEEQFF
>.|TRBJ2-3|TRBV7-2|.
TGTGCCAGCAGCTTAGTAGCGGACAGCACAGATACGCAGTATTTT
CASSLVADSTDTQYF
>.|TRBJ2-7|TRBV2|.
TGTGCCACCACTTTTGAGGTGGTTAGCGAGCAGTACTTC
CATTFEVVSEQYF
>.|TRBJ1-6|TRBV7-9|TRBD1
TGTGCCAGCCAGACAGGGGAATCACCCCTCCACTTT
CASQTGESPLHF
>.|TRBJ2-2|TRBV5-1|TRBD2
TGCGCCAGCAGCCACTATTCGGGACTAGCTAACGGGGAGCTGTTTTTT
CASSHYSGLANGELFF
>.|TRBJ1-6|TRBV11-2|.
TGTGCCAGCAGCTTAGGGGCCCAGGGTGGGTCACCCCTCCACTTT
CASSLGAQGGSPLHF
>once|TRBJ2-1|TRBV11-1|.
TGTGCCAGCAGCTCCCGGGGACTGAGCTCCTACAATGAGCAGTTCTTC
CASSSRGLSSYNEQFF
>.|TRBJ2-2|TRBV10-3|TRBD1
TGTGCCACCACAACAGGGGAAGGTACCGGGGAGCTGTTTTTT
CATTTGEGTGELFF
>.|TRBJ2-5|TRBV10-1|TRBD1
TGCGCCAGCAGTGAGAGGACAGGGGGCTTGGAGACCCAGTACTTC
CASSERTGGLETQYF
>once|TRBJ2-2|TRBV25-1|TRBD1
TGTGCCAGCAGTGAATATGGCAGGGGGCGCACCGGGGAGCTGTTTTTT
CASSEYGRGRTGELFF
>.|TRBJ1-2|TRBV5-5|TRBD1
TGTGCCAGCAGCCGCGACAGGGGCTATGGCTACACCTTC
CASSRDRGYGYTF
>.|TRBJ2-7|TRBV6-5|TRBD1
TGTGCCAGCAGGGGACAGGGCGAACTGTCCTACGAGCAGTACTTC
CASRGQGELSYEQYF
>.|TRBJ2-1|TRBV25-1|TRBD2
TGTGCCAGCAGTGAATTGGCTAGCGGATACAATGAGCAGTTCTTC
CASSELASGYNEQFF
>.|TRBJ2-1|TRBV11-2|TRBD2
TGTGCCAGCAGCTTAGATCTTAATAGCGGGAGGGCGTCCTACAATGAGCAGTTCTTC
CASSLDLNSGRASYNEQFF
>.|TRBJ1-2|TRBV7-8|TRBD1
TGTGCCAGCAGCCCGGACTTTGACAGGGGGCTCGGTGGCTACACCTTC
CASSPDFDRGLGGYTF
>.|TRBJ2-2|TRBV20-1|.
TGCAGTGCTAGTTTTCGCAGGTCCCTCTATGACACCGGGGAGCTGTTTTTT
CSASFRRSLYDTGELFF
>.|TRBJ1-6|TRBV2|.
TGTGCCAGCAGCACGGGGGACTATTATAATTCACCCCTCCACTTT
CASSTGDYYNSPLHF
>once|TRBJ2-3|TRBV4-2|TRBD2
TGTGCCAGCAGCCACAGACTAGCGGGGGGAGGCACAGATACGCAGTATTTT
CASSHRLAGGGTDTQYF
>.|TRBJ1-4|TRBV12-3/TRBV12-4|.
TGTGCCAGCAGTTCAGACAGAAATGAAAAACTGTTTTTT
CASSSDRNEKLFF
>.|TRBJ2-7|TRBV5-5|TRBD1
TGTGCCAGCAGCTTGTCCCTCGGGACAGGGGCTTACGAGCAGTACTTC
CASSLSLGTGAYEQYF
>once|TRBJ2-5|TRBV5-6|.
TGTGCCAGCAGCCCCGAGCTTGGGAGCGGCCAAGCCCAAGAGACCCAGTACTTC
CASSPELGSGQAQETQYF
>.|TRBJ1-6|TRBV7-9|.
TGTGCCAGCAGCTTAGGGCAGGGATTGACATCACCCCTCCACTTT
CASSLGQGLTSPLHF